Given below is one T cell receptor beta chain in context. No antigen is known for it. The record originates from a study of T cells in Graves' hyperthyroidism and ophthalmopathy. General study points: Ophthalmopathy was distinguished from stable hyperthyroidism by 13 V-J signatures.

Uncontrolled infection, other autoimmune disease, pregnancy and lactation each barred patients from inclusion. Diagnoses rested on clinical symptoms, serum thyroxine and TRAb, thyroid ultrasound and orbital computed tomography. The length of the CDR3 is 14 residues. The germline gives CDR1 SGHVS, CDR2 FQNEAQ. V shed 5 bases, J shed 4 bases, and the junction held 6 bases outside the gene matches. The CDR3 regions of TCR beta were amplified from RNA transcripts. The study used the HTBI primer set for a first-round RT-PCR of the TCR CDR3. Each CDR3 protein gets one entry after TCRdb re-called the multiplex PCR reads with MiXCR. The table has about 50,000 distinct CDR3 sequences, around 48% seen once; the top ten hold roughly a third.

The specimen was peripheral blood or thyroid tissue (not recorded which). This sequence originates from a woman aged 45 to 65 with Graves' hyperthyroidism. The gene calls are TRBV7-8 and TRBJ2-7, with TRBD1 matching 9 bases. The CDR3 loop is CASSIGQGWYEQYF. DNA for the CDR3: TGTGCCAGCAGCATCGGACAGGGGTGGTACGAGCAGTACTTC.